The source of this TCR beta chain is a study of CD8 T cells in Susac syndrome. Study findings and constraints: It was acknowledged by the study that relatively few individuals were included in its TCR sequencing and HLA analysis.

TCR beta was sequenced from blood CD8+ and CD4+ T cells. Isolation of CD8+ and CD4+ T cells was performed negatively, whereas enrichment of TEMRA cells was done by FACS. With respect to this clonotype: Antigen specificity is unknown.

RNA, at 0.5 to 1 ug, was reverse transcribed with random hexamers. Amplification of TCR beta CDR3 across 54 Vbeta and 13 Jbeta was performed with immunoSEQ multiplex PCR. One entry per CDR3 protein, called by TCRdb with MiXCR from the immunoSEQ multiplex PCR reads. Here the sample spans over 150,000 distinct CDR3 sequences, approximately 93% being singletons. The receptor was isolated from a human donor with multiple sclerosis. Input material: CD4+ T cells from PBMCs.

The CDR3 here is CSARVRGSSVSDGYTF. The CDR3 DNA reads as TGCAGTGCTAGAGTAAGAGGGTCTAGCGTTTCCGATGGCTACACCTTC. The J gene is TRBJ1-2, the V gene TRBV20-1; D gene unclear. CDR1 is DFQATT and CDR2 is SNEGSKA in the germline V gene (reference sequence). The CDR3 has 16 amino acids. Trimming took 1 base from V and 6 from J, leaving 21 bases between them.